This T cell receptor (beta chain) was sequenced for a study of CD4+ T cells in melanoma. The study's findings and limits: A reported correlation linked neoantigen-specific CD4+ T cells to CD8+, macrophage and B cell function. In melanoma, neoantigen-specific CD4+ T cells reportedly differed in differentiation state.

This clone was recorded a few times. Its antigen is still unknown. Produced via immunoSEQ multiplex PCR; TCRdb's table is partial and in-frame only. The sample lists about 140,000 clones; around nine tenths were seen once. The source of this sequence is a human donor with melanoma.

Written as DNA, the CDR3 is TGTGCCATCAGTGACCTCGAGTCGGGGCGAGAGACCCAGTACTTC. It is translated as CAISDLESGRETQYF. The V gene is TRBV10-3, the J gene TRBJ2-5, with D possibly being TRBD1 or TRBD2 (5 bases each). Germline CDR1 is ENHRY and CDR2 is SYGVKD. The V end lost 3 bases, the J end lost 4 bases, and 15 bases lay between the germline ends. This CDR3 is 15 amino acids long.